This T cell receptor beta chain appears in the sequencing data of a study of CD8 T cells in Susac syndrome. The CDR3 totals 14 residues. Between the trimmed V and J ends, which lost 6 bases and 2 bases, there was a span of 13 bases. Looked up from germline, CDR1 is SGHAT and CDR2 is FQNNGV. This clonotype has just one count. An amount of RNA that ranged from about 0.45 to 1 ug was reverse transcribed with random hexamers. One entry per CDR3 protein, called by TCRdb with MiXCR from the immunoSEQ multiplex PCR reads. The sample includes more than 150,000 distinct CDR3 sequences, approximately 90% of them seen just once.

Material for sequencing was CD4+ T cells from PBMCs. This chain joins TRBV11-2 and TRBJ1-2; possibly TRBD1 for D (6 bases). This clonotype originated in a human donor in good health. Here the CDR3 reads CASRAVRGNYGYTF. As DNA, the CDR3 is TGTGCCAGCAGAGCAGTCAGGGGAAACTATGGCTACACCTTC.